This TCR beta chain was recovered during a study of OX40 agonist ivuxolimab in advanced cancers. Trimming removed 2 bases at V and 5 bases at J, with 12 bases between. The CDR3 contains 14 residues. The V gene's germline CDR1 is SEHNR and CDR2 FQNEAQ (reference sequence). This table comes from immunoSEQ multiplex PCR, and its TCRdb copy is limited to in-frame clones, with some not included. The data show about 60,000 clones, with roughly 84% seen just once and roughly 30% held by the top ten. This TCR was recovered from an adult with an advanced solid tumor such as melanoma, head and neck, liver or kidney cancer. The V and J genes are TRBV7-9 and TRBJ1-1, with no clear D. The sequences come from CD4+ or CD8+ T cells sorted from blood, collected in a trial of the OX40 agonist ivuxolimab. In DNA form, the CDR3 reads TGTGCCAGCAGCTTATTACGCCGGGAGACTGAAGCTTTCTTT. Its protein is CASSLLRRETEAFF.